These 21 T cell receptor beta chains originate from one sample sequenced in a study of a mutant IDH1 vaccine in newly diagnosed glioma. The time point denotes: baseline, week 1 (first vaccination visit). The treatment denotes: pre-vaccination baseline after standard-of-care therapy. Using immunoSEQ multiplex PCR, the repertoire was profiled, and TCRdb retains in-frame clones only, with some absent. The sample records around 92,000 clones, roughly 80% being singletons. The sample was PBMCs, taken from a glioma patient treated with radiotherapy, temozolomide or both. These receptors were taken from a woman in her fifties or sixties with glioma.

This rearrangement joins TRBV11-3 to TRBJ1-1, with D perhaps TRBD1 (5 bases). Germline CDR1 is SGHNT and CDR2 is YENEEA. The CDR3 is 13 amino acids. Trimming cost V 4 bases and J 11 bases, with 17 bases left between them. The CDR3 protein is CASSSEVNGAAFF. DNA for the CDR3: TGTGCCAGCAGCTCCGAGGTTAACGGGGCCGCTTTCTTT.

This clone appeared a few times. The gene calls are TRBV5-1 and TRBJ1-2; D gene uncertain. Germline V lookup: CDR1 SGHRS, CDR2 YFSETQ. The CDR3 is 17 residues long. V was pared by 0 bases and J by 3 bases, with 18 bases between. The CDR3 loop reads CASSLGVSLGRDYGYTF. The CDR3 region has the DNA TGCGCCAGCAGCTTGGGTGTCAGCTTGGGCCGAGACTATGGCTACACCTTC. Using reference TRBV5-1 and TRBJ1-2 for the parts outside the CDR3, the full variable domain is KAGVTQTPRYLIKTRGQQVTLSCSPISGHRSVSWYQQTPGQGLQFLFEYFSETQRNKGNFPGRFSGRQFSNSRSEMNVSTLELGDSALYLCASSLGVSLGRDYGYTFGSGTRLTVV.

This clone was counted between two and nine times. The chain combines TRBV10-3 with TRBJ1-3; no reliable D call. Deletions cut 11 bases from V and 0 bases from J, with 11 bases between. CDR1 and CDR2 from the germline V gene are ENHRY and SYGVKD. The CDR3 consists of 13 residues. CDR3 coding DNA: TGTGCCGCCGGCCCAGTCTCTGGAAACACCATATATTTT. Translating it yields CAAGPVSGNTIYF.

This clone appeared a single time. The CDR3, as DNA: TGTGCCAGCAGCTTGGCCAGGGGGGACACTGAAGCTTTCTTT. It yields the protein CASSLARGDTEAFF. The chain uses TRBV5-5 and TRBJ1-1, with TRBD1 matching 7 bases. The germline V gene encodes CDR1 SGHKS and CDR2 YYEKEE (reference sequence). The CDR3 totals 14 residues. Trimming at V came to 0 bases and at J to 3 bases, leaving 2 bases not matched to a gene.

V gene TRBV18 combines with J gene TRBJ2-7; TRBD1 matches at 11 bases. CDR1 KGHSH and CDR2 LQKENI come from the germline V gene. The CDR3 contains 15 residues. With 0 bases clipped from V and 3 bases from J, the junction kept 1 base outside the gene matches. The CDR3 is CASSPPGQGGYEQYF. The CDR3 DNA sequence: TGTGCCAGCTCACCACCGGGACAGGGGGGCTACGAGCAGTACTTC.

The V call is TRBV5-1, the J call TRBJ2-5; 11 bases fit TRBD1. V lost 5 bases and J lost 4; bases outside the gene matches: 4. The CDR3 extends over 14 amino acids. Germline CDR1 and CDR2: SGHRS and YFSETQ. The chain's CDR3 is CASRTGTGGETQYF. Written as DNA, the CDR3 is TGCGCCAGCAGAACCGGGACAGGGGGAGAGACCCAGTACTTC.

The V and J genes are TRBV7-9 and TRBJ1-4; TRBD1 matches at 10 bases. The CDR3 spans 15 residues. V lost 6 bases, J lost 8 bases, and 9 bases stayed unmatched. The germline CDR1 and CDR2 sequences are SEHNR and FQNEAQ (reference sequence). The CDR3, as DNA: TGTGCCAGCAGTTATGGGACAGGGGTAGTCGAAAAACTGTTTTTT. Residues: CASSYGTGVVEKLFF.

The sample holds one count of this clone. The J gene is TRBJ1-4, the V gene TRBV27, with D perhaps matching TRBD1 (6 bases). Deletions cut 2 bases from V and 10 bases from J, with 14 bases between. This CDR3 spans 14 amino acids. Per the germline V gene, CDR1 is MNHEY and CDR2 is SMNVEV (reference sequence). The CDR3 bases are TGTGCCAGCAGTTTACGGGGGCCTTTCGTAAAACTGTTTTTT. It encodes CASSLRGPFVKLFF.

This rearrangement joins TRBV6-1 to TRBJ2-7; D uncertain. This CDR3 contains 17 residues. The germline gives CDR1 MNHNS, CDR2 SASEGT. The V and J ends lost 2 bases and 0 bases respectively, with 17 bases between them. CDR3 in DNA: TGTGCCAGCAGTGAATGGGGTTTAGGGCAGTTCTCCTACGAGCAGTACTTC. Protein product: CASSEWGLGQFSYEQYF.

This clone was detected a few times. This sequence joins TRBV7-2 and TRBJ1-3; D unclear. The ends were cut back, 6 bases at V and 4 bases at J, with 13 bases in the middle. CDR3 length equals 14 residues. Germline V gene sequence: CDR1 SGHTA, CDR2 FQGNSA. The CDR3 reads CASSPTGWGNTIYF. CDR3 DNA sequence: TGTGCCAGCAGTCCAACTGGGTGGGGAAACACCATATATTTT.

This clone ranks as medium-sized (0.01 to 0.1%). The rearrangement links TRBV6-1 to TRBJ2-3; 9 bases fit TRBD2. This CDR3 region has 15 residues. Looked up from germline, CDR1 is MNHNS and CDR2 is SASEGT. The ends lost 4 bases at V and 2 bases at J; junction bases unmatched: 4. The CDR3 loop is CASSASSGDTDTQYF. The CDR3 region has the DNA TGTGCCAGCAGTGCCTCTAGCGGGGACACAGATACGCAGTATTTT.

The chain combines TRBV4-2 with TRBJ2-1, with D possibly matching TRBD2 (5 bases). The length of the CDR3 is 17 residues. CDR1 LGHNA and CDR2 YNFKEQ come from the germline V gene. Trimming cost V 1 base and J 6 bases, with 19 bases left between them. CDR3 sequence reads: CASSQGWPGGYSNEQFF. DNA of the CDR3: TGTGCCAGCAGCCAAGGGTGGCCGGGCGGGTATAGCAATGAGCAGTTCTTC.

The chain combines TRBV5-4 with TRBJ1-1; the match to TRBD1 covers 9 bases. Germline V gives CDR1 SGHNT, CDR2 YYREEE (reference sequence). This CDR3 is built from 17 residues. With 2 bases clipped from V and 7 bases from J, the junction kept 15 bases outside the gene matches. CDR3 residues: CASSFGGSGTGSYEAFF. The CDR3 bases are TGTGCCAGCAGCTTTGGGGGAAGTGGGACAGGGAGTTATGAAGCTTTCTTT.

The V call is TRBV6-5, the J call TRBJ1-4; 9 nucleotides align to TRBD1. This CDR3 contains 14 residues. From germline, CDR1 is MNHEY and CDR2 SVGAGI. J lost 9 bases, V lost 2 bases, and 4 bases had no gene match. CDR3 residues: CASSYGGQGKKLFF. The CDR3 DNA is TGTGCCAGCAGTTACGGGGGACAGGGTAAAAAACTGTTTTTT.

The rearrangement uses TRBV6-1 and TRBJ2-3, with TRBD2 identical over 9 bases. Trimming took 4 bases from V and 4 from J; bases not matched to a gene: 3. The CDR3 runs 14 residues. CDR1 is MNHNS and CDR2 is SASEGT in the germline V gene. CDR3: CASSGRGGPDTQYF. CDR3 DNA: TGTGCCAGCAGTGGGCGGGGGGGTCCAGATACGCAGTATTTT.

CDR3 loop: CASSLAGTGGETQYF. The CDR3 bases are TGTGCCAGCAGCTTAGCGGGGACAGGTGGAGAGACCCAGTACTTC. The V call is TRBV7-2, the J call TRBJ2-5, with 8 bases aligning to TRBD1. Germline assignment: CDR1 SGHTA and CDR2 FQGNSA. The CDR3 sequence is 15 residues long. Trimming removed 0 bases from V and 4 bases from J; junction bases left unmatched: 4. The variable domain in full, with the rest retrieved from reference TRBV7-2 and TRBJ2-5, is GAGVSQSPSNKVTEKGKDVELRCDPISGHTALYWYRQSLGQGLEFLIYFQGNSAPDKSGLPSDRFSAERTGGSVSTLTIQRTQQEDSAVYLCASSLAGTGGETQYFGPGTRLLVL.

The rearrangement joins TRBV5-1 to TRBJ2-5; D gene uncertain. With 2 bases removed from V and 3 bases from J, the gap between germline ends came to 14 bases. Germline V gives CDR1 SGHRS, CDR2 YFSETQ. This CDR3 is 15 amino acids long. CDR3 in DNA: TGCGCCAGCAGCTTAGCCGAACCTTCAAAAGAGACCCAGTACTTC. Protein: CASSLAEPSKETQYF.

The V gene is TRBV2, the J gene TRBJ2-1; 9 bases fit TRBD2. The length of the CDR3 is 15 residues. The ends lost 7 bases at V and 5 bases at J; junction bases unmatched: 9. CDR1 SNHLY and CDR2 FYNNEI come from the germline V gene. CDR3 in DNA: TGTGCCAGCACCCCCCGCGCGGGGGGGAACAATGAGCAGTTCTTC. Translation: CASTPRAGGNNEQFF.

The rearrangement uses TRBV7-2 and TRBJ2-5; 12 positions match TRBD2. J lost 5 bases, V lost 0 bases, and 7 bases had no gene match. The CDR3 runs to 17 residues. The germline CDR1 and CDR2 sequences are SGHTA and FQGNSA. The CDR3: CASSLAGGTSGYETQYF. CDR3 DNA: TGTGCCAGCAGCTTAGCGGGCGGGACTAGCGGGTACGAGACCCAGTACTTC.

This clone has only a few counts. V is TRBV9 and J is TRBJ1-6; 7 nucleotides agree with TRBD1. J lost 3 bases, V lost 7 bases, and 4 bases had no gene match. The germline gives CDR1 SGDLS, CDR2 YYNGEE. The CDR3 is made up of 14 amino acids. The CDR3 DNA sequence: TGTGCCAGCGGGTGGGACAGCTATAATTCACCCCTCCACTTT. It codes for CASGWDSYNSPLHF.

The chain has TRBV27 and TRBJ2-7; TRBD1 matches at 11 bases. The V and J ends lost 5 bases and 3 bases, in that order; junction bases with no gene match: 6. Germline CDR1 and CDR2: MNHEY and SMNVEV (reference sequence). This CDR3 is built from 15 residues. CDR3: CASSTPGTGGYEQYF. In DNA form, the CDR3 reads TGTGCCAGCAGTACCCCCGGGACAGGGGGCTACGAGCAGTACTTC.